These 30 T cell receptor beta chains were sequenced from one sample in a study of glioma-infiltrating T cells after dendritic cell vaccination. Clones were sequenced by immunoSEQ multiplex PCR, and TCRdb holds only the in-frame ones, with some missing. The sample has fewer than 85,000 clones; under 90% are singletons. The sample was blood, taken before dendritic cell vaccination. These receptors were taken from a human donor with glioblastoma.

The rearrangement joins TRBV2 to TRBJ2-2; 9 bases match TRBD2. Germline values: CDR1 SNHLY, CDR2 FYNNEI. Unmatched junction bases numbered 7, after V lost 11 bases and J lost 3 bases. The CDR3 loop spans 14 amino acids. The CDR3 DNA reads TGTGCCGGAGCGGGGGGCTCGGACACCGGGGAGCTGTTTTTT. This gives the protein CAGAGGSDTGELFF.

This clone came up a few times. J is TRBJ2-2 and V is TRBV9; 7 bases fit TRBD2. The J segment lost 1 base and the V segment lost 0 bases, leaving 9 bases of the junction unmatched. Germline V gene sequence: CDR1 SGDLS, CDR2 YYNGEE. The CDR3 is 18 amino acids. Here the CDR3 DNA reads TGTGCCAGCAGCGTAGAGCGGGGCGGGGGTGTGAACACCGGGGAGCTGTTTTTT. It yields the protein CASSVERGGGVNTGELFF.

The chain has TRBV5-1 and TRBJ1-5; 9 bases are a match to TRBD1. Germline assignment: CDR1 SGHRS and CDR2 YFSETQ. Unmatched junction bases numbered 3, after V lost 3 bases and J lost 5 bases. This CDR3 spans 14 amino acids. CDR3 sequence (DNA): TGCGCCAGCAGCTCGGGACAGGGTGATCAGCCCCAGCATTTT. This gives the protein CASSSGQGDQPQHF.

The V gene is TRBV9, the J gene TRBJ2-5, with a weak D call TRBD2 (7 bases). Per the germline V gene, CDR1 is SGDLS and CDR2 is YYNGEE. The CDR3 consists of 14 residues. V lost 0 bases and J lost 5, with 11 bases in between. The CDR3 DNA sequence: TGTGCCAGCAGCGTAGCGGGGGGCGGGGAGACCCAGTACTTC. Translation gives CASSVAGGGETQYF.

This rearrangement joins TRBV6-1 to TRBJ2-2; tentative D call: TRBD1 (6 bases). CDR3 length equals 13 residues. The germline gives CDR1 MNHNS, CDR2 SASEGT. Trimming cost V 5 bases and J 3 bases, with 7 bases left between them. Written as DNA, the CDR3 is TGTGCCAGCAGTTCAGGGGACACCGGGGAGCTGTTTTTT. The encoded protein is CASSSGDTGELFF.

The table lists this clone with a count of one. The chain uses TRBV5-1 and TRBJ1-3; 8 nucleotides match TRBD1. The CDR3 has 13 amino acids. The germline V gene encodes CDR1 SGHRS and CDR2 YFSETQ. Trimming cost V 6 bases and J 4 bases; bases outside gene matches: 3. This chain's CDR3 is CASTTGGGNTIYF. For the CDR3, the DNA is TGCGCCAGCACCACAGGGGGAGGAAACACCATATATTTT.

In this sample, this clone turned up once. The J gene is TRBJ1-2, the V gene TRBV7-3; D call uncertain. The CDR3 runs to 15 residues. V was shortened by 2 bases and J by 1 base, with 11 bases between the two germline ends. CDR1 and CDR2 from the germline V gene are SGHTA and FQGTGA. The CDR3 loop reads CASSLFEGSNYGYTF. DNA of the CDR3: TGTGCCAGCAGCTTATTCGAAGGGAGTAACTATGGCTACACCTTC. Drawing the rest from reference TRBV7-3 and TRBJ1-2, the complete variable domain is GAGVSQTPSNKVTEKGKYVELRCDPISGHTALYWYRQSLGQGPEFLIYFQGTGAADDSGLPNDRFFAVRPEGSVSTLKIQRTERGDSAVYLCASSLFEGSNYGYTFGSGTRLTVV.

The J gene is TRBJ2-3, the V gene TRBV11-3; D is ambiguous. From germline, CDR1 is SGHNT and CDR2 YENEEA. This CDR3 is 13 amino acids long. Trimming stripped 1 base from V and 6 bases from J, with 8 bases between. CDR3 DNA: TGTGCCAGCAGCTTAGGCGGTACGGATACGCAGTATTTT. Protein product: CASSLGGTDTQYF.

The chain is built from TRBV19 and TRBJ2-3; 8 bases agree with TRBD2. Germline CDR1 and CDR2: LNHDA and SQIVND (reference sequence). The CDR3 is 14 amino acids. Germline trimming cut 6 bases from V and 5 bases from J; bases unmatched to any gene: 7. In nucleotides, the CDR3 is TGTGCCAGTAGGAACGGGGGGGAAGAAGATACGCAGTATTTT. Its translation: CASRNGGEEDTQYF. Supplemented by reference TRBV19 and TRBJ2-3, the full variable domain reads DGGITQSPKYLFRKEGQNVTLSCEQNLNHDAMYWYRQDPGQGLRLIYYSQIVNDFQKGDIAEGYSVSREKKESFPLTVTSAQKNPTAFYLCASRNGGEEDTQYFGPGTRLTVL.

The CDR3 DNA sequence: TGTGCCAGCAGCTTTACAGGTTACAATGAGCAGTTCTTC. This encodes CASSFTGYNEQFF. The J gene is TRBJ2-1, the V gene TRBV5-4; D is possibly TRBD1 (5 bases). V was cut by 2 bases and J by 4 bases, with 7 bases left in between. CDR3 length: 13 residues. Germline V gene lookup returns CDR1 SGHNT and CDR2 YYREEE (reference sequence). Combining the CDR3 with reference TRBV5-4 and TRBJ2-1 gives the whole variable domain ETGVTQSPTHLIKTRGQQVTLRCSSQSGHNTVSWYQQALGQGPQFIFQYYREEENGRGNFPPRFSGLQFPNYSSELNVNALELDDSALYLCASSFTGYNEQFFGPGTRLTVL.

In this sample, this clone turned up a few times. The chain employs TRBV15 and TRBJ1-5; the D gene is possibly TRBD1 (6 bases). The CDR3 sequence is 14 residues long. V was clipped by 1 base and J by 3 bases, with 7 bases between them. Germline lookup yields CDR1 LNHNV and CDR2 YYDKDF (reference sequence). The CDR3 is CATSRAGVNQPQHF. DNA for the CDR3: TGTGCCACCAGCAGAGCAGGGGTCAATCAGCCCCAGCATTTT.

The CDR3, as DNA: TGTGCCAGCAGTTTTAGTGGGAGCTCCTACAATGAGCAGTTCTTC. Its protein is CASSFSGSSYNEQFF. The gene calls are TRBV28 and TRBJ2-1, with TRBD2 as a possible D gene (5 bases). Trimming removed 3 bases from V and 0 bases from J, with 9 bases in between. Per the germline V gene, CDR1 is MDHEN and CDR2 is SYDVKM. The CDR3 has 15 amino acids.

V usage is TRBV6-5 and J usage is TRBJ1-1; perhaps TRBD1 as D (6 bases). Germline CDR1 reads MNHEY; CDR2 reads SVGAGI. The CDR3 spans 14 residues. The germline V and J ends were trimmed by 6 bases and 2 bases, with 13 bases remaining between them. The CDR3 region has the DNA TGTGCCAGCAGCCTACTAGGGGGTAACACTGAAGCTTTCTTT. Translating gives CASSLLGGNTEAFF.

The V and J genes are TRBV6-1 and TRBJ1-6, with D uncertain. Trimming left V 5 bases short and J 6 bases short, with 8 bases between. CDR3 length equals 13 residues. Germline V lookup: CDR1 MNHNS, CDR2 SASEGT. CDR3 bases: TGTGCCAGCAGTCCCACTCGTAATTCACCCCTCCACTTT. Protein: CASSPTRNSPLHF.

The V call is TRBV6-1, the J call TRBJ2-7; a weak D match, TRBD2 (5 bases). The V end was cut by 8 bases, the J end by 2 bases, with 13 bases between. Looked up from germline, CDR1 is MNHNS and CDR2 is SASEGT. The CDR3 consists of 13 residues. The CDR3 DNA is TGTGCCAGCGAGGAGGCAGGTACCTACGAGCAGTACTTC. It codes for CASEEAGTYEQYF.

The chain couples TRBV4-2 to TRBJ2-5, with TRBD2 matching over 15 bases. Per the germline V gene, CDR1 is LGHNA and CDR2 is YNFKEQ. V lost 2 bases to trimming and J lost 5 bases; unmatched junction nucleotides: 15. The CDR3 totals 20 residues. As DNA, the CDR3 is TGTGCCAGCAGCCAACGTCCGGGAGGACTAGCGGGGGGGCCGGGGGAGACCCAGTACTTC. This encodes CASSQRPGGLAGGPGETQYF.

This clone was counted once. The chain couples TRBV30 to TRBJ1-1, with D possibly matching TRBD1 (5 bases). Germline values: CDR1 GTSNPN, CDR2 SVGIG (reference sequence). The V gene lost 8 bases and the J gene lost 4 bases, with 8 bases spanning the gap. The CDR3 is made up of 10 amino acids. The CDR3: CAGGITEAFF. DNA of the CDR3: TGTGCCGGGGGGATCACTGAAGCTTTCTTT.

The chain links TRBV7-6 to TRBJ1-1; perhaps TRBD1 as D (6 bases). This CDR3 has 15 residues. Germline V CDR1 and CDR2: SGHVS, FNYEAQ. The V gene lost 5 bases and the J gene lost 1 base, with 14 bases spanning the gap. CDR3: CASSLRRGPNTEAFF. DNA of the CDR3: TGTGCCAGCAGCCTTAGGCGGGGGCCGAACACTGAAGCTTTCTTT.

V and J are TRBV5-1 and TRBJ2-1, with TRBD1 identical over 8 bases. The CDR3 contains 17 residues. Looked up from germline, CDR1 is SGHRS and CDR2 is YFSETQ. The J segment lost 2 bases and the V segment lost 4 bases, leaving 11 bases of the junction unmatched. The CDR3 protein is CASSLTYQQGAYNEQFF. CDR3 DNA: TGCGCCAGCAGCCTCACGTACCAACAGGGGGCCTACAATGAGCAGTTCTTC.

The genes are TRBV30 and TRBJ2-5; 9 positions match TRBD2. Germline V gene sequence: CDR1 GTSNPN, CDR2 SVGIG (reference sequence). V was pared by 2 bases and J by 4 bases, with 8 bases of the junction left unmatched. This CDR3 is built from 15 residues. The chain's CDR3 is CAWSLIAGVRETQYF. DNA of the CDR3: TGTGCCTGGAGTTTAATAGCGGGGGTCCGAGAGACCCAGTACTTC.

This clone was recorded a few times. The chain combines TRBV10-3 with TRBJ2-7, with D uncertain. The CDR3 has 12 amino acids. The germline CDR1 and CDR2 sequences are ENHRY and SYGVKD. V dropped 5 bases and J dropped 0 bases, with 5 bases sitting between them. The CDR3 region is CAISSSSYEQYF. The CDR3 coding sequence is TGTGCCATCAGTTCGAGCTCCTACGAGCAGTACTTC.

The V and J genes are TRBV28 and TRBJ1-5; tentatively, D is TRBD1 (5 bases). Deletions cut 4 bases from V and 1 base from J, with 14 bases between. This CDR3 spans 16 amino acids. The germline V gene has CDR1 MDHEN and CDR2 SYDVKM. CDR3 sequence: CASSSPGVGSNQPQHF. CDR3 nucleotides: TGTGCCAGCAGTTCCCCGGGGGTCGGAAGCAATCAGCCCCAGCATTTT.

The chain links TRBV4-1 to TRBJ1-1; D gene unclear. The CDR3 runs 16 residues. CDR1 and CDR2 from the germline V gene are MGHRA and YSYEKL. V lost 2 bases and J lost 1, with 14 bases in between. The CDR3: CASSQLLSGWNTEAFF. For the CDR3, the DNA is TGCGCCAGCAGCCAACTATTGTCGGGGTGGAACACTGAAGCTTTCTTT.

J is TRBJ2-7 and V is TRBV5-1; 10 positions agree with TRBD2. Germline assignment: CDR1 SGHRS and CDR2 YFSETQ. This CDR3 has 14 residues. The ends lost 4 bases at V and 2 bases at J; junction bases unmatched: 3. CDR3 sequence reads: CASSVSGGAYEQYF. CDR3 coding DNA: TGCGCCAGCAGCGTGAGCGGGGGGGCCTACGAGCAGTACTTC.

The chain combines TRBV6-1 with TRBJ2-7; TRBD1 matches 7 bases. V shed 3 bases, J shed 6 bases, and the junction held 11 bases outside the gene matches. The CDR3 runs 15 residues. Germline V gives CDR1 MNHNS, CDR2 SASEGT. CDR3 sequence (DNA): TGTGCCAGCAGTGAGTCCGGGACAGACAGCCGCGAGCAGTACTTC. Residues: CASSESGTDSREQYF.

The V call is TRBV5-1, the J call TRBJ2-2, with a weak D call TRBD1 (5 bases). The CDR3 has 16 amino acids. Trimming left V 4 bases short and J 0 bases short, with 13 bases between. CDR1 and CDR2 (germline): SGHRS, YFSETQ. The CDR3: CASSPGQRPNTGELFF. As DNA, the CDR3 is TGCGCCAGCAGCCCAGGGCAGAGGCCGAACACCGGGGAGCTGTTTTTT. Full variable domain (remainder filled in from reference TRBV5-1 and TRBJ2-2): KAGVTQTPRYLIKTRGQQVTLSCSPISGHRSVSWYQQTPGQGLQFLFEYFSETQRNKGNFPGRFSGRQFSNSRSEMNVSTLELGDSALYLCASSPGQRPNTGELFFGEGSRLTVL.

The CDR3 region is CATSSLQGMNQPQHF. Here the CDR3 DNA reads TGTGCCACCAGCAGCTTACAGGGGATGAATCAGCCCCAGCATTTT. V gene TRBV15 combines with J gene TRBJ1-5, with 7 bases aligning to TRBD1. The length of the CDR3 is 15 residues. V was clipped by 3 bases and J by 4 bases; unmatched bases: 6. Germline V lookup: CDR1 LNHNV, CDR2 YYDKDF (reference sequence).

This clone was detected only a few times. The V gene is TRBV18, the J gene TRBJ1-5; D unresolved. CDR1 and CDR2 (germline): KGHSH, LQKENI. This CDR3 spans 13 amino acids. V was cut by 2 bases and J by 6 bases, with 8 bases left in between. CDR3 loop: CASSPTGTQPQHF. The CDR3 nucleotides read TGTGCCAGCTCACCAACGGGAACTCAGCCCCAGCATTTT.

This chain links TRBV19 with TRBJ1-3, with 10 nucleotides matching TRBD1. Germline CDR1 LNHDA, CDR2 SQIVND (reference sequence). The CDR3 extends over 16 amino acids. Trimming at V came to 4 bases and at J to 4 bases, leaving 7 bases not matched to a gene. CDR3 nucleotide sequence: TGTGCCAGTAGTAGAGGGACAGGGGAATTGGGAAACACCATATATTTT. Residues: CASSRGTGELGNTIYF.

V usage is TRBV7-4 and J usage is TRBJ2-1; maybe TRBD1 (5 bases). CDR3 length: 16 residues. Between the trimmed V and J ends, which lost 5 bases and 3 bases, there was a span of 17 bases. Germline V lookup: CDR1 SGHVT, CDR2 SQSDAQ. This CDR3 is CASSLSVDRLYNEQFF. CDR3 DNA: TGTGCCAGCAGCCTCTCCGTCGACAGACTCTACAATGAGCAGTTCTTC.